Detailed here is one T cell receptor beta chain. The sample comes from a study of blood T cell repertoires in COVID-19. Across the study: Sites in the United States, Italy and Spain provided acute and convalescent COVID-19 samples. In each case, the material was cDNA or gDNA derived from T cells, B-cell-depleted T cells, or PBMCs.

In the original processing: The assay estimated nucleated cells by amplifying reference gene primers. Assay used: immunoSEQ multiplex PCR; TCRdb lists only in-frame clones, some missing. That table gives V, J and clone size, and the DNA gave D and trimming. The sample yields approximately 140,000 clones, around 84% seen once. Trimming cost V 0 bases and J 5 bases, with 14 bases left between them. Germline assignment: CDR1 SGHNT and CDR2 YYREEE (reference sequence). The CDR3 covers 15 residues. The clonotype was recovered from a woman at least 80 years old with acute or convalescent COVID-19. J is TRBJ1-2 and V is TRBV5-4, with no clear D. The material sequenced was peripheral blood. The CDR3 DNA is TGTGCCAGCAGCTTGGCGCTAGGGAGAGGGTATGGCTACACCTTC. Its protein is CASSLALGRGYGYTF.